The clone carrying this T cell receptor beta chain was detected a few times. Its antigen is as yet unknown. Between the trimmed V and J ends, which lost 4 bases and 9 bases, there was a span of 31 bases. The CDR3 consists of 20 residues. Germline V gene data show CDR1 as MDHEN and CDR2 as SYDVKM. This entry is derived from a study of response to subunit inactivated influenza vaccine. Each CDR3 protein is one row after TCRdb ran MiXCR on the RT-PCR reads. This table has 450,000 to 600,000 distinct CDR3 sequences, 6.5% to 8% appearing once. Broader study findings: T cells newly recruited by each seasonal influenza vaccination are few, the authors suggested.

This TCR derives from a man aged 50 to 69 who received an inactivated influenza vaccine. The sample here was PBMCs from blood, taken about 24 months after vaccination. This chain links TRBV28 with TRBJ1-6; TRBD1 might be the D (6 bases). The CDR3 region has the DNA TGTGCCAGCAGTTGGGACACCGGGACCTTTTTACTAACGTCCAGTTCACCCCTCCACTTT. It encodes CASSWDTGTFLLTSSSPLHF.